This entry is about one T cell receptor beta chain. Antigen specificity is unknown. The assay was immunoSEQ multiplex PCR, and TCRdb's table has in-frame clones only and misses some. The table shows 200,000 to 250,000 clones, with roughly 77% occurring only once. The data stem from a study of cytotoxic CD8 clonotypes in ibrutinib-treated CLL. The CDR3 loop spans 18 amino acids. Germline loops: CDR1 MGHRA, CDR2 YSYEKL. Losses at the gene ends were 0 bases for V and 6 bases for J; bases not matched to a gene: 13. Regarding the study as a whole: Sampling schedules were unmatched across sustained-remission and progressing patients.

The source was PBMCs, collected after 12 months of ibrutinib treatment. This clonotype originated in a human donor with chronic lymphocytic leukemia. This rearrangement joins TRBV4-1 to TRBJ2-5; TRBD2 matches at 10 bases. Written as DNA, the CDR3 is TGCGCCAGCAGCCAAGAATTGAAGCGGGGGGGCGGTACGAAGACCCAGTACTTC. This encodes CASSQELKRGGGTKTQYF.